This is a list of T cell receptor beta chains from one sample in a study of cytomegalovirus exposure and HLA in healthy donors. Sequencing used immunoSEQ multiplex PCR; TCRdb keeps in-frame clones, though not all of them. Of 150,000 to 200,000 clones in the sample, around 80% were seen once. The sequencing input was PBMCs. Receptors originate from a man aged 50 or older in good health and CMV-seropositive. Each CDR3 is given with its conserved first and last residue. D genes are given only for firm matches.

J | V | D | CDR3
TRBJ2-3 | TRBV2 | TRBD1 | CASPPGQGGDTQYF
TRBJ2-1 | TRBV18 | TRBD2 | CASSPRAGGNSYNEQFF
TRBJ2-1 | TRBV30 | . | CASGPRNEQFF
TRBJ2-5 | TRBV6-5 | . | CASSYSDSQETQYF
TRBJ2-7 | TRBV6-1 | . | CASSVGASYEQYF
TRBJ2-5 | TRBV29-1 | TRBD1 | CSVEDARDSPWETQYF
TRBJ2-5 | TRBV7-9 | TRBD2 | CASSSGMASGFLETQYF
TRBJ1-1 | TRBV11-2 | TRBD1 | CASSTGQGSMNTEAFF
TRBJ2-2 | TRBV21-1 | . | CASSKAPRTGKVGELFF
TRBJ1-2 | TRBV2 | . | CASSDGGYTF
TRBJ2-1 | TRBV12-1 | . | CASSFRTSGRFRSSYNEQFF
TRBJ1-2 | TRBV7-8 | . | CASSLAEGSYPNYGYTF
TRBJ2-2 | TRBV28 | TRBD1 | CASSVLHPGQMNTGELFF
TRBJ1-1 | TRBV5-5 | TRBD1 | CASSFNRGASEAFF
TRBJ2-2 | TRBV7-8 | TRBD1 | CASSPRTGGVVARNTGELFF
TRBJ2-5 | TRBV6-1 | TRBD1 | CASSIRDRGETQYF
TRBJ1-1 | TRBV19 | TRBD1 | CASSIDRARNTEAFF
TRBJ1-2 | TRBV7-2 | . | CASSPRTDGYTF
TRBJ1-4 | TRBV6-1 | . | CASSPSPDEKLFF
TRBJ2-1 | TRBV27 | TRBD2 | CASRTSGGINEQFF
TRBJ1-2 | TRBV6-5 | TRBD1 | CASSYGTGDLYGYTF
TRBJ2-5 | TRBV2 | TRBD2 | CASTLSAASGETQYF
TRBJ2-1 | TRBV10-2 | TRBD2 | CASSVRAGGPRNEQFF
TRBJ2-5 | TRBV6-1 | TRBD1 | CASSGQGRETQYF
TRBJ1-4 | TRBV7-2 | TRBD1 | CASSLDRDEKLFF
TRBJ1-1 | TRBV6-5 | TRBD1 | CASSSDRGWNTEAFF
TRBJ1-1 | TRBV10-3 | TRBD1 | CAISESKGARDTEAFF
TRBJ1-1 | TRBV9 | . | CASGVGGVSGTEAFF
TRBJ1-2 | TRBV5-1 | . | CASSPRQVPRGYGYTF
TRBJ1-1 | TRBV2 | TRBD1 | CASIDRGEDTEAFF
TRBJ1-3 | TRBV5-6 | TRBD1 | CASRFGRGSYSGNTIYF
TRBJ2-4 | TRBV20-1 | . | CSARDTGPQYF
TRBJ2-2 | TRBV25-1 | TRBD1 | CASSEWAGGAYTGELFF
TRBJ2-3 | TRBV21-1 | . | CASSPGQGYVSTDTQYF
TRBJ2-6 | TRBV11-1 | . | CASSAGAFPGANVLTF
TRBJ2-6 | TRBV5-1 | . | CASSFTGTGANVLTF
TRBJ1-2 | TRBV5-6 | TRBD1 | CASSSITGVYYGYTF
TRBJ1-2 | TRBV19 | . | CASSIVGGIYGYTF
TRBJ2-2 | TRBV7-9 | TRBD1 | CASSSRTGRRTGELFF
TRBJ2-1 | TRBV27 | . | CASSLRGSEQFF
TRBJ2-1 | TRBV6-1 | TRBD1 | CASRRQGENEQFF
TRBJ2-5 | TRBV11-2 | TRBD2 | CASSRGGSAWETQYF
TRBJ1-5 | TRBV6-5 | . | CASSDSGNQPQHF
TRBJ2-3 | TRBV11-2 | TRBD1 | CASSRTGPSTDTQYF
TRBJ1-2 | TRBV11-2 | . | CAITPARIYGYTF
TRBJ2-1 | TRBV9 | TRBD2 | CASSPSGRAGYNEQFF
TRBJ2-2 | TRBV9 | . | CASSVGLVPGELFF
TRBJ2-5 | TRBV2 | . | CASRMGGRETQYF
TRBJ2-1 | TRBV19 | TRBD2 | CASSPGLAGGRSYNEQFF
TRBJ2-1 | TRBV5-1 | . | CASSLGSGSGKLF
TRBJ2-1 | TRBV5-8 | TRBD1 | CASSSGTGMSSYNEQFF
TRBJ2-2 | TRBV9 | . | CASSVLDSAGELFF